One sample yielded the 26 T cell receptor beta chains listed below, sequenced in a study of blood T cell repertoires in COVID-19. The table came from immunoSEQ multiplex PCR; TCRdb's copy has only in-frame clones and leaves some out. The sample has about 320,000 clones; approximately 90% are singletons. Source material: PBMCs or T cells enriched from blood (not recorded which). The source is a woman aged 18-29 years who had recovered from COVID-19.

This chain uses TRBV18 with TRBJ2-5; 12 positions agree with TRBD2. Germline CDR1 reads KGHSH; CDR2 reads LQKENI. Losses at the gene ends were 6 bases for V and 3 bases for J; bases not matched to a gene: 2. The CDR3 loop spans 14 amino acids. The CDR3: CASSPSGREETQYF. The CDR3 bases are TGTGCCAGCTCCCCTAGCGGGAGGGAAGAGACCCAGTACTTC.

About this clone: The same CDR3 can be traced to other DNA sequences in this sample. The gene calls are TRBV6-5 and TRBJ1-2; D remains unclear. Germline assignment: CDR1 MNHEY and CDR2 SVGAGI. This CDR3 is built from 13 residues. Trimming left V 6 bases short and J 4 bases short, with 12 bases between. CDR3 loop: CASSRGGSYGYTF. The CDR3 DNA is TGTGCCAGCAGCCGGGGAGGGAGCTATGGCTACACCTTC.

This chain uses TRBV20-1 with TRBJ2-1; D perhaps matches TRBD2 (6 bases). V dropped 3 bases and J dropped 8 bases, with 17 bases sitting between them. The CDR3 runs 14 residues. Germline V gene lookup returns CDR1 DFQATT and CDR2 SNEGSKA (reference sequence). The CDR3 sequence is CSASLAEGADEQFF. For the CDR3, the DNA is TGCAGTGCTAGTTTAGCGGAAGGGGCCGATGAGCAGTTCTTC.

V is TRBV28 and J is TRBJ1-2, with D perhaps TRBD1 (5 bases). The CDR3 totals 15 residues. V was trimmed by 10 bases and J by 3 bases, leaving 21 bases between them. Germline V gene sequence: CDR1 MDHEN, CDR2 SYDVKM. DNA of the CDR3: TGTGCCACCAAGGACGGGAGAGCGGGGGACTATGGCTACACCTTC. It is translated as CATKDGRAGDYGYTF.

V usage is TRBV6-4 and J usage is TRBJ1-1, with 9 bases aligning to TRBD1. There are 13 residues in the CDR3. Germline V gives CDR1 MRHNA, CDR2 SNTAGT. With 5 bases clipped from V and 7 bases from J, the junction kept 5 bases outside the gene matches. The CDR3 coding sequence is TGTGCCAGCAGTCTGGACAGGGGACATGAAGCTTTCTTT. This gives the protein CASSLDRGHEAFF.

The rearrangement uses TRBV18 and TRBJ2-7; 14 nucleotides line up with TRBD2. J lost 2 bases, V lost 5 bases, and 8 bases had no gene match. Germline CDR1 reads KGHSH; CDR2 reads LQKENI. This CDR3 spans 17 amino acids. The CDR3 region is CASSIGLAGGLAYEQYF. The CDR3 nucleotides read TGTGCCAGCTCAATCGGACTAGCGGGAGGTCTGGCCTACGAGCAGTACTTC. The whole variable domain, filled in from reference TRBV18 and TRBJ2-7, reads NAGVMQNPRHLVRRRGQEARLRCSPMKGHSHVYWYRQLPEEGLKFMVYLQKENIIDESGMPKERFSAEFPKEGPSILRIQQVVRGDSAAYFCASSIGLAGGLAYEQYFGPGTRLTVT.

The V and J genes are TRBV6-5 and TRBJ1-6; D is ambiguous. The CDR3 is 13 amino acids. CDR1 and CDR2 (germline): MNHEY, SVGAGI. The germline V and J ends were trimmed by 4 bases and 10 bases, with 11 bases remaining between them. CDR3 region: CASSFRVDSPLHF. The CDR3 bases are TGTGCCAGCAGTTTTCGGGTAGACTCACCCCTCCACTTT.

This rearrangement joins TRBV6-4 to TRBJ1-5; possible D gene TRBD1, 5 bases. The CDR3 extends over 17 amino acids. Germline V gene lookup returns CDR1 MRHNA and CDR2 SNTAGT. V shed 2 bases and J shed 0 bases, with 14 bases lying between them. The CDR3: CASSDPRDFFSNQPQHF. The CDR3, as DNA: TGTGCCAGCAGTGACCCCCGGGACTTCTTTAGCAATCAGCCCCAGCATTTT.

This chain connects TRBV24-1 to TRBJ2-2; 12 bases fit TRBD1. Germline-derived CDR1 and CDR2 are KGHDR and SFDVKD. After removal of 2 bases from V and 4 bases from J, the junction contained 13 bases not matched to a gene. The CDR3 covers 20 residues. DNA for the CDR3: TGTGCCACCAGTGATTCATCGCCTTCGGGACAGGGGGCTAGCACCGGGGAGCTGTTTTTT. Translation: CATSDSSPSGQGASTGELFF.

The J gene is TRBJ1-1, the V gene TRBV14; D is perhaps TRBD1 (5 bases). Trimming cost V 4 bases and J 1 base, with 7 bases left between them. The CDR3 loop spans 13 amino acids. The V gene's germline CDR1 is SGHDN and CDR2 FVKESK. The CDR3 loop is CASSRGQNTEAFF. The CDR3 DNA reads as TGTGCCAGCAGCCGCGGACAGAACACTGAAGCTTTCTTT.

This chain uses TRBV5-1 with TRBJ1-2, with D possibly matching TRBD1 (6 bases). V was shortened by 1 base and J by 2 bases, with 12 bases between the two germline ends. There are 15 residues in the CDR3. Germline V gene sequence: CDR1 SGHRS, CDR2 YFSETQ. As DNA, the CDR3 is TGCGCCAGCAGCTTGCTTGGACAGCCCAACTATGGCTACACCTTC. This codes for CASSLLGQPNYGYTF. The full variable domain, its missing parts supplied by reference TRBV5-1 and TRBJ1-2, is KAGVTQTPRYLIKTRGQQVTLSCSPISGHRSVSWYQQTPGQGLQFLFEYFSETQRNKGNFPGRFSGRQFSNSRSEMNVSTLELGDSALYLCASSLLGQPNYGYTFGSGTRLTVV.

The chain uses TRBV6-2 or TRBV6-3 and TRBJ2-5; 7 bases are shared with TRBD2. The V gene end was trimmed by 2 bases and the J gene end by 4 bases; junction bases not matched to a gene: 7. Germline V gives CDR1 MNHEY, CDR2 SVGEGT. This CDR3 spans 15 amino acids. The chain's CDR3 is CASSYPSGIVETQYF. CDR3 DNA: TGTGCCAGCAGTTACCCGAGCGGGATAGTAGAGACCCAGTACTTC.

The chain employs TRBV10-3 and TRBJ2-3; D gene ambiguous. Trimming left V 6 bases short and J 2 bases short, with 12 bases between. CDR3 length equals 14 residues. Germline-derived CDR1 and CDR2 are ENHRY and SYGVKD. The CDR3 DNA is TGTGCCATCAGCGAGAATAGTTACACAGATACGCAGTATTTT. It specifies CAISENSYTDTQYF.

The gene calls are TRBV15 and TRBJ2-3; 8 bases agree with TRBD1. Germline V gene data show CDR1 as LNHNV and CDR2 as YYDKDF (reference sequence). Losses at the gene ends were 0 bases for V and 2 bases for J; bases not matched to a gene: 7. This CDR3 is 17 amino acids long. Here the CDR3 DNA reads TGTGCCACCAGCAGAGACCTGACAGGGGTTAACACAGATACGCAGTATTTT. Amino acid sequence: CATSRDLTGVNTDTQYF.

The chain has TRBV27 and TRBJ2-7; D gene uncertain. Germline CDR1 and CDR2: MNHEY and SMNVEV (reference sequence). The CDR3 spans 14 residues. Between the trimmed V and J ends, which lost 4 bases and 0 bases, there was a span of 10 bases. CDR3 coding DNA: TGTGCCAGCAGTTATGACTTCATCTCCTACGAGCAGTACTTC. Translation: CASSYDFISYEQYF.

The J gene is TRBJ1-4, the V gene TRBV7-3, with TRBD1 identical over 9 bases. The CDR3 length is 20 residues. V was pared by 1 base and J by 4 bases, with 16 bases of the junction left unmatched. The germline gives CDR1 SGHTA, CDR2 FQGTGA. In DNA form, the CDR3 reads TGTGCCAGCAGCTTAAGTCTTACAGGGGGCGCTTGGGAGGGTAATGAAAAACTGTTTTTT. Translation: CASSLSLTGGAWEGNEKLFF.

The V gene is TRBV30, the J gene TRBJ2-2; maybe TRBD2 (6 bases). Germline lookup yields CDR1 GTSNPN and CDR2 SVGIG (reference sequence). This CDR3 is built from 18 residues. The ends were cut back, 4 bases at V and 5 bases at J, with 26 bases in the middle. CDR3 amino acids: CAWNAWDFGLSGTGELFF. CDR3 sequence (DNA): TGTGCCTGGAATGCCTGGGACTTCGGTCTTTCAGGGACCGGGGAGCTGTTTTTT.

The CDR3 spells CAISESQAKTYEQYF. For the CDR3, the DNA is TGTGCCATCAGTGAGTCACAGGCGAAGACCTACGAGCAGTACTTC. The V gene is TRBV10-3, the J gene TRBJ2-7; a weak D match, TRBD1 (5 bases). The germline gives CDR1 ENHRY, CDR2 SYGVKD. V lost 0 bases to trimming and J lost 2 bases, with 11 bases between them. The CDR3 sequence is 15 residues long.

V gene TRBV11-1 combines with J gene TRBJ2-7; 7 nucleotides line up with TRBD2. This CDR3 spans 14 amino acids. The V gene's germline CDR1 is SGHAT and CDR2 FQDESV (reference sequence). J lost 7 bases, V lost 2 bases, and 8 bases had no gene match. The CDR3: CASSLSTVGREQYF. CDR3 DNA: TGTGCCAGCAGCTTATCGACAGTCGGGAGGGAGCAGTACTTC.

This chain links TRBV4-2 with TRBJ2-1; D is unclear. The CDR3 extends over 15 amino acids. V was cut by 0 bases and J by 3 bases, with 9 bases left in between. CDR1 is LGHNA, CDR2 YNFKEQ, per germline. CDR3 loop: CASSQELNYYNEQFF. The CDR3 bases are TGTGCCAGCAGCCAAGAACTAAACTACTACAATGAGCAGTTCTTC.

The chain joins TRBV30 to TRBJ1-4, with D hard to call. V lost 3 bases and J lost 0, with 11 bases in between. The CDR3 is 15 amino acids. Germline V CDR1 and CDR2: GTSNPN, SVGIG (reference sequence). CDR3: CAWRSGTATNEKLFF. The CDR3 bases are TGTGCCTGGAGGTCGGGAACCGCAACTAATGAAAAACTGTTTTTT. The whole variable domain, remainder taken from reference TRBV30 and TRBJ1-4, is SQTIHQWPATLVQPVGSPLSLECTVEGTSNPNLYWYRQAAGRGLQLLFYSVGIGQISSEVPQNLSASRPQDRQFILSSKKLLLSDSGFYLCAWRSGTATNEKLFFGSGTQLSVL.

V usage is TRBV28 and J usage is TRBJ1-5; 10 bases match TRBD1. The CDR3 is 16 residues long. The germline V gene encodes CDR1 MDHEN and CDR2 SYDVKM. Trimming cost V 7 bases and J 6 bases; bases outside gene matches: 12. Here the CDR3 reads CASTATGGGWSQPQHF. For the CDR3, the DNA is TGTGCCAGCACCGCGACAGGGGGCGGGTGGAGTCAGCCCCAGCATTTT.

The chain joins TRBV14 to TRBJ2-7, with TRBD2 identical over 14 bases. There are 17 residues in the CDR3. Germline V gives CDR1 SGHDN, CDR2 FVKESK. The ends lost 5 bases at V and 4 bases at J; junction bases unmatched: 10. CDR3 coding DNA: TGTGCCAGCAGCACTATGGGACTAGCGGGAGTTTTATACGAGCAGTACTTC. Translating gives CASSTMGLAGVLYEQYF.

The V gene is TRBV5-6, the J gene TRBJ2-7; TRBD1 is a possible D gene (6 bases). This CDR3 has 14 amino acids. CDR1 and CDR2 (germline): SGHDT, YYEEEE. Between the trimmed V and J ends, which lost 4 bases and 6 bases, there was a span of 17 bases. The CDR3 reads CASSRDRFNAEQYF. The CDR3 nucleotides are TGTGCCAGCAGCAGAGACAGGTTTAACGCCGAGCAGTACTTC.

This clone appeared once. The chain combines TRBV11-2 with TRBJ1-5, with 8 bases identical to TRBD1. Germline CDR1 and CDR2: SGHAT and FQNNGV. This CDR3 contains 14 residues. After removal of 5 bases from V and 4 bases from J, the junction contained 4 bases not matched to a gene. CDR3 bases: TGTGCCAGCAGCCCGGGACAGGCTAATCAGCCCCAGCATTTT. The encoded protein is CASSPGQANQPQHF.

The V and J genes are TRBV6-2 or TRBV6-3 and TRBJ2-7; TRBD1 agrees at 12 bases. The CDR3 has 15 amino acids. The V and J ends lost 5 bases and 2 bases, in that order; junction bases with no gene match: 4. Germline V CDR1 and CDR2: MNHEY, SVGEGT. The CDR3 region is CASSQGTGGTYEQYF. The CDR3 coding sequence is TGTGCCAGCAGTCAAGGGACAGGGGGCACCTACGAGCAGTACTTC.